This T cell receptor beta chain was captured by sequencing in a study of shared clonotypes between healthy human individuals. Study-wide context: CD4 naive cells filled three plates per donor, CD4 memory three, CD8 naive two and CD8 memory one.

Repertoires were generated with immunoSEQ multiplex PCR, while TCRdb's copy carries only in-frame clones and drops some. The sample has 2 million to 3 million clones, over 85% seen once. Study outcomes and limitations: In contrast to clonotypes shared by all four donors, non-shared clonotypes had lower generation probabilities. Across subsets, estimated richness was generally greater for naive than for memory populations.

CDR1 is ENHRY, CDR2 SYGVKD, per germline. This CDR3 comprises 13 residues. V was shortened by 6 bases and J by 7 bases, with 12 bases between the two germline ends. Splitting of CD4+ cells produced CD45RA+ naive and CD45RA-negative memory subsets. Of note for this clone: What it binds is unknown.

The rearrangement uses TRBV10-3 and TRBJ2-2, with unresolved D. Sequenced sample: naive CD4+ T cells sorted from blood. Regarding subset: CD45RA+ positively selected. The origin of this receptor is a man between 18 and 29 years old in good health. CDR3: CAIRESVSGELFF. The CDR3 bases are TGTGCCATCAGGGAATCCGTTAGCGGGGAGCTGTTTTTT.